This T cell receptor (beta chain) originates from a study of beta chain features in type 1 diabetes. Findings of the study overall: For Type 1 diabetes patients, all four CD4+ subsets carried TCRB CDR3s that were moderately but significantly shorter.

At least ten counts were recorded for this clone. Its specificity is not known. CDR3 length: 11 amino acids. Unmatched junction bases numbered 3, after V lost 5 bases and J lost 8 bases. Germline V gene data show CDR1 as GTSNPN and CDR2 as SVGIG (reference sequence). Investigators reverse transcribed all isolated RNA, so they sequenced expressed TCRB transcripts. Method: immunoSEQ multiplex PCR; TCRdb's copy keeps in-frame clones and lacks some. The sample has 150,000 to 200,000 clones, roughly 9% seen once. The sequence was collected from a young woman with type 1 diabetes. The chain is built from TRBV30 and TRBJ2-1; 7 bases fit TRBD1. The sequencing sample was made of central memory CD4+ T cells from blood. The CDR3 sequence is CAWGQVYEQFF. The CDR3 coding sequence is TGTGCCTGGGGACAGGTCTATGAGCAGTTCTTC.